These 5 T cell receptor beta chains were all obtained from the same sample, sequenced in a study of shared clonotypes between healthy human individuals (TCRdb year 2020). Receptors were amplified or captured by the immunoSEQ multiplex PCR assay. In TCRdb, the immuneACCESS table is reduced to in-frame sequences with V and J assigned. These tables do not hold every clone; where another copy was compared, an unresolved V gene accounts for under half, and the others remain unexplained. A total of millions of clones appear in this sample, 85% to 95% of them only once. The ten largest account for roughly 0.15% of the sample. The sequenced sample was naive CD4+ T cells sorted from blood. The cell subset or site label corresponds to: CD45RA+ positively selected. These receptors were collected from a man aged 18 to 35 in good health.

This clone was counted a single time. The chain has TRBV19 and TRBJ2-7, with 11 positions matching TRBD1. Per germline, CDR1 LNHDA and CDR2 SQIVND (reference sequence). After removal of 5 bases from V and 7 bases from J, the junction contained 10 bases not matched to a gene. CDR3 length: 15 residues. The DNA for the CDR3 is TGTGCCAGTAGTGCCATCCCGGGACAGGGGGTTGAGCAGTACTTC. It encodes CASSAIPGQGVEQYF.

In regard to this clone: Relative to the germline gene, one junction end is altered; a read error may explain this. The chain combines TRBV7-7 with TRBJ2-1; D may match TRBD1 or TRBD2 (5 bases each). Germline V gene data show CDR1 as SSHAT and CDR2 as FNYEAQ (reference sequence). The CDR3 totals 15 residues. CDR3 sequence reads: CASSSLAGGEGEQFF. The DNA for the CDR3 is TGTGCTAGCAGTTCCTTAGCTGGGGGAGAAGGTGAGCAGTTCTTC.

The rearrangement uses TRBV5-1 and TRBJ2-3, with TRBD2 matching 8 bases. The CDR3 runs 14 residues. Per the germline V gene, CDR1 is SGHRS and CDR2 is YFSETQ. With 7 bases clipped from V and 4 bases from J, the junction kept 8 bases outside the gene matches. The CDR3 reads CASAKGSGADTQYF. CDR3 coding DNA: TGCGCCAGCGCGAAAGGTAGCGGGGCAGATACGCAGTATTTT.

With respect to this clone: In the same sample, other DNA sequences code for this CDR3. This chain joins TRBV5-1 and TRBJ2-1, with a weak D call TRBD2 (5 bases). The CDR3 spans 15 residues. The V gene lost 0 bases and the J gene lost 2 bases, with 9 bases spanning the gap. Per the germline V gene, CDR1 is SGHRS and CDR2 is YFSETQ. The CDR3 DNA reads TGCGCCAGCAGCTTGGTGGCGGGTACCTACAATGAGCAGTTCTTC. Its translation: CASSLVAGTYNEQFF.

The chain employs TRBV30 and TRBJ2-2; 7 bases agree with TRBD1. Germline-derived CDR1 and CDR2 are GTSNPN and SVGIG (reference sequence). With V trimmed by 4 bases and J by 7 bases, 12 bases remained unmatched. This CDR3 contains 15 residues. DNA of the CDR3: TGTGCCTGGATCAAAAAACAGGGGCGGAGCGGGGAGCTGTTTTTT. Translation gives CAWIKKQGRSGELFF.